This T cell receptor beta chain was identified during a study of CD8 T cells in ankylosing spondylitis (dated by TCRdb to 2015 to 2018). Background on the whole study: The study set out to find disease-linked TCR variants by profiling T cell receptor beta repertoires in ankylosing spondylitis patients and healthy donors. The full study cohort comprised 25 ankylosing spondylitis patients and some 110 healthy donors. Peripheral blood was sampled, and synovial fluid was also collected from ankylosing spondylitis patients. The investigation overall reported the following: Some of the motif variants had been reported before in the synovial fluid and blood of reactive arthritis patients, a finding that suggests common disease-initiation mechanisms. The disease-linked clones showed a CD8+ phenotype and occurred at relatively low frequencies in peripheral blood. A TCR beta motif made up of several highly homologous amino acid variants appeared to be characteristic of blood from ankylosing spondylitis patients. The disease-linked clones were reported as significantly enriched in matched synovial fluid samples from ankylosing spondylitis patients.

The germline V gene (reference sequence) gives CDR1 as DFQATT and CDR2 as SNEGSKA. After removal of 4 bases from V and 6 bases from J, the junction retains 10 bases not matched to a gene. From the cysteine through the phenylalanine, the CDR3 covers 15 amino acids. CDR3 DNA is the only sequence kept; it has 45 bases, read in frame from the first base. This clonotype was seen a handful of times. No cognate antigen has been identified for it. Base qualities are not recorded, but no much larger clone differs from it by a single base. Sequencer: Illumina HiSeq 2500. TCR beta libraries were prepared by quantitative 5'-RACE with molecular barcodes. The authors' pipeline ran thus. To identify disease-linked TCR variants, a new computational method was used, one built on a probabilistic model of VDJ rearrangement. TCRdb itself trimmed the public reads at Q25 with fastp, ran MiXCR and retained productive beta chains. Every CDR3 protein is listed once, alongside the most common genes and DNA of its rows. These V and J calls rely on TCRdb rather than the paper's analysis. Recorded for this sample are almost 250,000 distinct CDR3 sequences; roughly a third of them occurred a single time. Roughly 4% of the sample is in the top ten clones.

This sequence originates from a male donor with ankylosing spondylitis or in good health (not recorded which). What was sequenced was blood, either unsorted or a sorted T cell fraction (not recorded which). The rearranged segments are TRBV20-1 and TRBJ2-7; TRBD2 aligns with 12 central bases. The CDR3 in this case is CSATGLAGRMGEQYF. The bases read TGCAGTGCTACCGGACTAGCGGGGAGGATGGGCGAGCAGTACTTC.